The 20 T cell receptor beta chains given below trace back to one sample, sequenced in a study of spatial heterogeneity in lung cancer. TCRdb independently ran MiXCR on the 5' RACE reads; one entry per CDR3 protein. The sample yields 40,000 to 45,000 distinct CDR3 sequences, approximately 7% seen once. Time point in this sample: sample taken at primary tumor resection. The sequences come from PBMCs, collected at surgery. The receptors here all came from a female donor with early-stage non-small cell lung cancer.

This clonotype turned up a few times. The chain links TRBV4-3 to TRBJ1-2; no definite D call. Trimming cost V 0 bases and J 2 bases, with 13 bases left between them. Looked up from germline, CDR1 is LGHNA and CDR2 is YSLEER. There are 16 residues in the CDR3. CDR3 loop: CASSQEYSTENYGYTF. The CDR3, as DNA: TGCGCCAGCAGCCAAGAGTATTCAACGGAGAACTATGGCTACACCTTC.

The V call is TRBV29-1, the J call TRBJ2-5; tentatively, D is TRBD2 (7 bases). In germline, CDR1 is SQVTM, CDR2 ANQGSEA. The CDR3 totals 17 residues. V was clipped by 7 bases and J by 2 bases, with 26 bases between them. The CDR3 DNA reads TGCAGCGCCCAAGGTTTCTCGGGGGGCGGGAGACAAGAGACCCAGTACTTC. It encodes CSAQGFSGGGRQETQYF.

This clonotype was counted many times. The chain couples TRBV12-3 or TRBV12-4 to TRBJ2-7; D is unclear. The CDR3 has 12 amino acids. Trimming cost V 3 bases and J 2 bases, with 5 bases left between them. The CDR3 loop is CASSFRPYEQYF. CDR3 coding DNA: TGTGCCAGCAGTTTCCGACCCTACGAGCAGTACTTC.

This clonotype was seen repeatedly, ten times or more. CDR3 region: CASSPRSLTDQPQHF. In DNA, the CDR3 is TGTGCCAGCTCACCGCGTTCGCTAACAGATCAGCCCCAGCATTTT. The V gene is TRBV18, the J gene TRBJ1-5; no clear D gene. From germline, CDR1 is KGHSH and CDR2 LQKENI. CDR3 length: 15 residues. The ends were cut back, 3 bases at V and 5 bases at J, with 14 bases in the middle.

The CDR3 loop reads CASSQPRVAGGLQSGEQFF. CDR3 bases: TGTGCCAGCAGCCAACCGCGGGTAGCGGGGGGGCTTCAATCGGGCGAGCAGTTCTTC. This chain connects TRBV11-2 to TRBJ2-1; 11 bases match TRBD2. The CDR3 totals 19 residues. Germline-derived CDR1 and CDR2 are SGHAT and FQNNGV. The V gene end was trimmed by 5 bases and the J gene end by 10 bases; junction bases not matched to a gene: 22.

This clonotype was detected many times. This sequence joins TRBV11-2 and TRBJ1-5; possible D gene TRBD1, 5 bases. Trimming shortened V by 6 bases and J by 0 bases, and 12 bases separated the two germline ends. CDR3 size: 15 residues. CDR1 SGHAT and CDR2 FQNNGV come from the germline V gene. The chain's CDR3 is CASRRRDVSNQPQHF. CDR3 DNA sequence: TGTGCCAGCAGGCGTCGGGACGTTAGCAATCAGCCCCAGCATTTT.

This clonotype was counted only a few times. The J gene is TRBJ2-3, the V gene TRBV11-2; 7 positions agree with TRBD1. With V trimmed by 5 bases and J by 0 bases, 5 bases remained unmatched. Germline values: CDR1 SGHAT, CDR2 FQNNGV. This CDR3 has 15 residues. CDR3 DNA sequence: TGTGCCAGCAGCCGTGGGACAGCTAGCACAGATACGCAGTATTTT. It encodes CASSRGTASTDTQYF.

The rearrangement joins TRBV9 to TRBJ2-3; D uncertain. CDR1 and CDR2 (germline): SGDLS, YYNGEE. The CDR3 has 17 amino acids. Trimming removed 0 bases at V and 2 bases at J, with 16 bases between. This chain's CDR3 is CASSVDASNLYTDTQYF. CDR3 coding DNA: TGTGCCAGCAGCGTAGACGCTAGTAACCTGTACACAGATACGCAGTATTTT.

The gene calls are TRBV7-2 and TRBJ1-5, with D hard to call. The CDR3 is 12 amino acids. Germline-derived CDR1 and CDR2 are SGHTA and FQGNSA. Trimming cost V 1 base and J 7 bases, with 5 bases left between them. CDR3 sequence (DNA): TGTGCCAGCAGCTTAGTCGGGCAGCCCCAGCATTTT. Protein product: CASSLVGQPQHF.

This sequence joins TRBV7-2 and TRBJ2-5; TRBD2 might be the D (6 bases). The CDR3 totals 16 residues. V dropped 2 bases and J dropped 4 bases, with 17 bases sitting between them. Germline V CDR1 and CDR2: SGHTA, FQGNSA. CDR3 protein: CASSLMGDSRVETQYF. The CDR3 DNA reads TGTGCCAGCAGCTTAATGGGGGACTCCAGGGTAGAGACCCAGTACTTC. The full variable domain, in which reference TRBV7-2 and TRBJ2-5 provide the parts outside the CDR3, is GAGVSQSPSNKVTEKGKDVELRCDPISGHTALYWYRQSLGQGLEFLIYFQGNSAPDKSGLPSDRFSAERTGGSVSTLTIQRTQQEDSAVYLCASSLMGDSRVETQYFGPGTRLLVL.

This chain connects TRBV28 to TRBJ2-4; TRBD2 matches at 8 bases. With 5 bases clipped from V and 1 base from J, the junction kept 7 bases outside the gene matches. The CDR3 has 16 residues. CDR1 is MDHEN and CDR2 is SYDVKM in the germline V gene. This CDR3 is CASSQGLGRAKNIQYF. The CDR3 nucleotides are TGTGCCAGCAGTCAGGGACTAGGGAGGGCCAAAAACATTCAGTACTTC.

This clonotype was observed at least ten times. The rearrangement joins TRBV6-1 to TRBJ1-5, with unresolved D. The length of the CDR3 is 16 residues. The V gene lost 2 bases and the J gene lost 1 base, with 12 bases spanning the gap. Germline loops: CDR1 MNHNS, CDR2 SASEGT. CDR3 in DNA: TGTGCCAGCAGTGAAAGAGGACGGGTGAGCAATCAGCCCCAGCATTTT. This sequence encodes CASSERGRVSNQPQHF.

The table lists this clonotype with many counts. The rearrangement uses TRBV7-2 and TRBJ2-7; no definite D call. Germline V gene data show CDR1 as SGHTA and CDR2 as FQGNSA. This CDR3 is 13 amino acids long. The V gene lost 5 bases and the J gene lost 2 bases, with 10 bases spanning the gap. The chain's CDR3 is CASSPGGAYEQYF. Here the CDR3 DNA reads TGTGCCAGCAGCCCCGGTGGCGCCTACGAGCAGTACTTC.

This clonotype was counted ten times or more. The V and J genes are TRBV28 and TRBJ1-2; a weak D match, TRBD1 (5 bases). The CDR3 is made up of 11 amino acids. The V and J ends lost 5 bases and 8 bases respectively, with 9 bases between them. The germline CDR1 and CDR2 sequences are MDHEN and SYDVKM. The DNA for the CDR3 is TGTGCCAGCAGTACTGACAGCGGCTACACCTTC. This encodes CASSTDSGYTF.

In this sample, this clonotype turned up a few times. This chain links TRBV5-1 with TRBJ2-7; 7 bases agree with TRBD1. CDR1 is SGHRS and CDR2 is YFSETQ in the germline V gene. The CDR3 spans 16 residues. The V and J ends lost 4 bases and 6 bases, in that order; junction bases with no gene match: 16. CDR3 DNA: TGCGCCAGCAGCCGAGAAGGGACAGCGACAGGGTCCGAGCAGTACTTC. This translates into CASSREGTATGSEQYF.

This clonotype was counted at least ten times. CDR3 in amino acids: CAIRPGQGITGELFF. The CDR3 DNA reads as TGTGCCATCAGGCCGGGACAGGGAATCACCGGGGAGCTGTTTTTT. The V call is TRBV10-3, the J call TRBJ2-2; 9 bases agree with TRBD1. Germline CDR1 is ENHRY and CDR2 is SYGVKD. This CDR3 is built from 15 residues. V trimming: 6 bases; J trimming: 4 bases; junction bases outside the gene matches: 6.

This clonotype was recorded many times. The genes are TRBV4-1 and TRBJ2-1; possible D gene TRBD2, 6 bases. This CDR3 is 14 amino acids long. Trimming took 8 bases from V and 1 from J, leaving 12 bases between them. CDR1 is MGHRA, CDR2 YSYEKL, per germline. CDR3 region: CASQSGDSYNEQFF. The DNA of the CDR3 is TGCGCCAGCCAGTCGGGGGATTCCTACAATGAGCAGTTCTTC.

The chain couples TRBV19 to TRBJ1-1, with D unclear. This CDR3 has 13 residues. The germline CDR1 and CDR2 sequences are LNHDA and SQIVND (reference sequence). The ends were cut back, 3 bases at V and 2 bases at J, with 7 bases in the middle. DNA for the CDR3: TGTGCCAGTAGTATTGGGCATAACACTGAAGCTTTCTTT. Amino acid sequence: CASSIGHNTEAFF.

The chain carries TRBV7-2 and TRBJ1-4; 10 bases map to TRBD1. V lost 1 base to trimming and J lost 10 bases; unmatched junction nucleotides: 3. Germline lookup yields CDR1 SGHTA and CDR2 FQGNSA. There are 14 residues in the CDR3. The CDR3 DNA follows: TGTGCCAGCAGCTTAGGCGGGACAGGGGTAAAACTGTTTTTT. Its translation: CASSLGGTGVKLFF.

The chain uses TRBV2 and TRBJ2-1; the D gene is possibly TRBD1 (6 bases). The CDR3 sequence is 14 residues long. The germline V gene has CDR1 SNHLY and CDR2 FYNNEI. Trimming took 7 bases from V and 4 from J, leaving 14 bases between them. CDR3: CASNPTTGYNEQFF. CDR3 bases: TGTGCCAGCAACCCGACTACAGGGTACAATGAGCAGTTCTTC.